This record looks at one T cell receptor beta chain sequence and its context. What it binds is not known. This entry is derived from a study of cytomegalovirus exposure and HLA in healthy donors. Findings and limits, study-wide: Cytomegalovirus status, reportedly, was diagnosed with high specificity and sensitivity by the classifier.

Trimming pared 3 bases from V and 6 bases from J, leaving 9 bases between. Germline V gene lookup returns CDR1 LNHDA and CDR2 SQIVND (reference sequence). This CDR3 comprises 13 residues. The PCR had 60 Vbeta and 13 Jbeta primers. Some clones are missing from TCRdb's copy, which holds only in-frame ones; the method was immunoSEQ multiplex PCR. The sample records approximately 180,000 clones, 77% being singletons. Sequenced material: PBMCs. The rearrangement links TRBV19 to TRBJ1-5, with D uncertain. The receptor's source is an older woman in good health and CMV-seropositive. The CDR3 region is CASSILPGQPQHF. DNA of the CDR3: TGTGCCAGTAGTATCCTCCCAGGTCAGCCCCAGCATTTT.